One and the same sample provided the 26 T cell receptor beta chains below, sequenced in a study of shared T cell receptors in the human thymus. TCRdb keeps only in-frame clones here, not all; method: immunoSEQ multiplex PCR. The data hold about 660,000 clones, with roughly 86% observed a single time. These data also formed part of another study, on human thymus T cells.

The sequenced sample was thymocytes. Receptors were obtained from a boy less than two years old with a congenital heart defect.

CDR3 in amino acids: CASAAGINEKLFF. The DNA of the CDR3 is TGTGCCTCCGCCGCAGGGATTAATGAAAAACTGTTTTTT. This chain joins TRBV14 and TRBJ1-4, with a weak D call TRBD1 (5 bases). Looked up from germline, CDR1 is SGHDN and CDR2 is FVKESK. V lost 11 bases and J lost 4, with 14 bases in between. This CDR3 contains 13 residues.

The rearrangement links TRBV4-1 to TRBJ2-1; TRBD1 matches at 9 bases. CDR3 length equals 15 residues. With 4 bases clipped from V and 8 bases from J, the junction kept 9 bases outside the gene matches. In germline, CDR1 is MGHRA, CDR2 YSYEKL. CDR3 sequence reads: CASSPTEGQGDEQFF. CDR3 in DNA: TGCGCCAGCAGCCCCACGGAGGGACAGGGCGATGAGCAGTTCTTC.

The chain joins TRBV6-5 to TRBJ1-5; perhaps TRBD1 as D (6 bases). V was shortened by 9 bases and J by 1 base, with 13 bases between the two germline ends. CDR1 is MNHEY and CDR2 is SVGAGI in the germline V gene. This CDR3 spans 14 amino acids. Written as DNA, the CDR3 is TGTGCCAGTAGACCCGGACAGAGCAATCAGCCCCAGCATTTT. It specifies CASRPGQSNQPQHF.

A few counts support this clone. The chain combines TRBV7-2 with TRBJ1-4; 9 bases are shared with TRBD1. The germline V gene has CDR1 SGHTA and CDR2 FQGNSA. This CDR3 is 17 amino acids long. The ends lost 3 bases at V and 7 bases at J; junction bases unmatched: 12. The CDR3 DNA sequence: TGTGCCAGCAGCTTTGGGGACAGGGAAGGTTGCGTTGAAAAACTGTTTTTT. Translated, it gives CASSFGDREGCVEKLFF.

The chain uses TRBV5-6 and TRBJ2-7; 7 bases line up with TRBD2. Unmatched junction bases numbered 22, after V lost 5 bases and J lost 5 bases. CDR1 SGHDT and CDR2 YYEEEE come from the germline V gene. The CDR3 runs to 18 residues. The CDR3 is CASSNGLDEGTFQDEQYF. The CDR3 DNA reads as TGTGCCAGCAGTAACGGACTAGACGAGGGGACGTTCCAGGACGAGCAGTACTTC.

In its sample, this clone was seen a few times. CDR3 amino acids: CASSSHRDRGEKLFF. The CDR3 nucleotides are TGTGCCAGTAGTAGTCACCGGGACAGGGGTGAAAAACTGTTTTTT. The rearrangement uses TRBV19 and TRBJ1-4, with TRBD1 identical over 10 bases. CDR1 is LNHDA, CDR2 SQIVND, per germline (reference sequence). Trimming removed 4 bases from V and 7 bases from J; junction bases left unmatched: 6. This CDR3 is 15 amino acids long.

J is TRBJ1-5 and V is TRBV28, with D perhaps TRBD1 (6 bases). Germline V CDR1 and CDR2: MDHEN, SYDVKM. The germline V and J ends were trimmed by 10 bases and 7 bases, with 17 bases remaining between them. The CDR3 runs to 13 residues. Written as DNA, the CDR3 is TGTGCCACCATACAGGGTCGGTACCAGCCCCAGCATTTT. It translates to CATIQGRYQPQHF.

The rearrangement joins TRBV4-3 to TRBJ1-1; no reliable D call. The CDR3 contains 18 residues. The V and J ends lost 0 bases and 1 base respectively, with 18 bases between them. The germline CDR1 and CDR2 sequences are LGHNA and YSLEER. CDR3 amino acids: CASSQEPNPGQWNTEAFF. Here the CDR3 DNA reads TGCGCCAGCAGCCAAGAACCCAACCCGGGTCAGTGGAACACTGAAGCTTTCTTT.

CDR3 sequence reads: CASSPDRSSGNTIYF. CDR3 DNA: TGTGCCAGCAGTCCGGACAGAAGCTCTGGAAACACCATATATTTT. The chain employs TRBV6-6 and TRBJ1-3, with D possibly matching TRBD1 (6 bases). Trimming pared 5 bases from V and 0 bases from J, leaving 11 bases between. The CDR3 contains 15 residues. Per the germline V gene, CDR1 is MNHNY and CDR2 is SVGAGI (reference sequence).

The CDR3 loop is CASSLLSRRADTQYF. The DNA for the CDR3 is TGTGCCAGCAGCTTGCTTTCGAGGCGGGCAGATACGCAGTATTTT. The chain carries TRBV11-2 and TRBJ2-3; perhaps TRBD2 as D (5 bases). The CDR3 runs to 15 residues. CDR1 SGHAT and CDR2 FQNNGV come from the germline V gene. Trimming took 3 bases from V and 4 from J, leaving 14 bases between them.

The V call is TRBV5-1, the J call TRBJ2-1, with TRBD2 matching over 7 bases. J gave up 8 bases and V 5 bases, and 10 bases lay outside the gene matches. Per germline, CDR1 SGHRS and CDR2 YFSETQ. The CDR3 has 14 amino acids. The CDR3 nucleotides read TGCGCCAGCAGACGGATGGCGGGGGAGGATGAGCAGTTCTTC. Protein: CASRRMAGEDEQFF.

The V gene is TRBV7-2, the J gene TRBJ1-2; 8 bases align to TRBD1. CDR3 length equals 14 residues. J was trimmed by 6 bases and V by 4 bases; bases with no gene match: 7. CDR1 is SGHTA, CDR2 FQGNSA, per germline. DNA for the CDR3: TGTGCCAGCAGCTCCCGGACAGGGTGGAATGGCTACACCTTC. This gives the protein CASSSRTGWNGYTF.

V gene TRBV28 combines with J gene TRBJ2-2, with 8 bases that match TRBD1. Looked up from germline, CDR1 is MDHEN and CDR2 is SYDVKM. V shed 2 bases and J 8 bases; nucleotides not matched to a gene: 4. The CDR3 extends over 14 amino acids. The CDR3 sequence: CASSLRDRSGELFF. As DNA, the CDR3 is TGTGCCAGCAGTTTACGGGACAGGAGTGGGGAGCTGTTTTTT.

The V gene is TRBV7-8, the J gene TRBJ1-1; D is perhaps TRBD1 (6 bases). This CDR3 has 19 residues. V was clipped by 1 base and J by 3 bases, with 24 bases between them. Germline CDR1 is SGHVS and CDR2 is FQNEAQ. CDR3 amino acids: CASSLVAGANVGSYTEAFF. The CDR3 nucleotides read TGTGCCAGCAGCTTAGTGGCAGGGGCCAACGTAGGTTCGTACACTGAAGCTTTCTTT.

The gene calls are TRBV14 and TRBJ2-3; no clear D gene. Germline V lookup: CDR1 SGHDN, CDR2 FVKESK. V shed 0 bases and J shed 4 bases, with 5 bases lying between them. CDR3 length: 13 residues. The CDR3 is CASSQDRADTQYF. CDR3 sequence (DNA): TGTGCCAGCAGCCAAGACCGGGCAGATACGCAGTATTTT.

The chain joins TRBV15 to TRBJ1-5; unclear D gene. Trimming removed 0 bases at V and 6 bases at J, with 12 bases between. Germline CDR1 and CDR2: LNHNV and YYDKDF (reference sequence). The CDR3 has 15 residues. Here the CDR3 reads CATSRDLGGLQPQHF. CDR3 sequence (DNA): TGTGCCACCAGCAGAGATCTGGGAGGGCTTCAGCCCCAGCATTTT.

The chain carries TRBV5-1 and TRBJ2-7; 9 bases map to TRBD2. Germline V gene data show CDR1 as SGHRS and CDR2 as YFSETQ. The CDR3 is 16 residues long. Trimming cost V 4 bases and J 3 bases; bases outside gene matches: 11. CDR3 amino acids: CASSPSQRGVLYEQYF. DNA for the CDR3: TGCGCCAGCAGCCCCTCGCAGCGGGGGGTTCTCTACGAGCAGTACTTC.

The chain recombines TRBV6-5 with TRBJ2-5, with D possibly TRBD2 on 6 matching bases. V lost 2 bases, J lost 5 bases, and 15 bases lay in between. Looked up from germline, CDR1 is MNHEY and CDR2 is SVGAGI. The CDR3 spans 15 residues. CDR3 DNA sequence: TGTGCCAGCAGTTACGGGACTTATAGGGCGGAGACCCAGTACTTC. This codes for CASSYGTYRAETQYF.

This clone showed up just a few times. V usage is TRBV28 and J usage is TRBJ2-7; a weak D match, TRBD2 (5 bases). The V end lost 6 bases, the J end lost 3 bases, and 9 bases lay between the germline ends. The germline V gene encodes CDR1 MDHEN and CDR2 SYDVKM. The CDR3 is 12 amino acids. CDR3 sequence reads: CASSHGDYEQYF. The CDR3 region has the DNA TGTGCCAGCAGCCACGGGGACTACGAGCAGTACTTC.

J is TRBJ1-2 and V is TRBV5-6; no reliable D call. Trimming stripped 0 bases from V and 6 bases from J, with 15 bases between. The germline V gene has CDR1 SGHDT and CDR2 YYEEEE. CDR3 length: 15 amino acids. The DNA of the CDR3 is TGTGCCAGCAGCTTGGGAGGGCCAGAAGGTCATGGCTACACCTTC. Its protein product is CASSLGGPEGHGYTF.

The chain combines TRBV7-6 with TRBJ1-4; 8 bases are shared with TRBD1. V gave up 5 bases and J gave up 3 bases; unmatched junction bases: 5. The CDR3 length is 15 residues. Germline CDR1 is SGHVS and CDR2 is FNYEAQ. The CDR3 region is CASSPGQGPNEKLFF. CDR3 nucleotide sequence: TGTGCCAGCAGCCCCGGACAGGGACCTAATGAAAAACTGTTTTTT.

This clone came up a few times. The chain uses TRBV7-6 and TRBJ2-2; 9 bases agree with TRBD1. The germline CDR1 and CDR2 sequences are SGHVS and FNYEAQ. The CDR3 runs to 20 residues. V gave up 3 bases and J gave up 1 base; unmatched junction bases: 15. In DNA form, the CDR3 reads TGTGCCAGCAGCTTCACGAAGACCCGGACAGGGGCCCTGAACACCGGGGAGCTGTTTTTT. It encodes CASSFTKTRTGALNTGELFF. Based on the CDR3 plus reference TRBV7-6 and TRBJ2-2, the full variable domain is GAGVSQSPRYKVTKRGQDVALRCDPISGHVSLYWYRQALGQGPEFLTYFNYEAQQDKSGLPNDRFSAERPEGSISTLTIQRTEQRDSAMYRCASSFTKTRTGALNTGELFFGEGSRLTVL.

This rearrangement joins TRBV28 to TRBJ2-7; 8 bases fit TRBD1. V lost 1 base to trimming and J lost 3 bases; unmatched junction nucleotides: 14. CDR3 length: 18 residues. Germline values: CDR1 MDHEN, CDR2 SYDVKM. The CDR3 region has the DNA TGTGCCAGCAGTTTATTGATCCCGGGACAGGAAGGATACTACGAGCAGTACTTC. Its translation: CASSLLIPGQEGYYEQYF.

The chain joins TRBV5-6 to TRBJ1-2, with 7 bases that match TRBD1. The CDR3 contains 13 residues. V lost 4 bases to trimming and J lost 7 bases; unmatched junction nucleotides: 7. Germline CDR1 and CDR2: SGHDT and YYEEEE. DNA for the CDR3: TGTGCCAGCAGCAAGGACAGGCGTGGTGGCTACACCTTC. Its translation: CASSKDRRGGYTF.

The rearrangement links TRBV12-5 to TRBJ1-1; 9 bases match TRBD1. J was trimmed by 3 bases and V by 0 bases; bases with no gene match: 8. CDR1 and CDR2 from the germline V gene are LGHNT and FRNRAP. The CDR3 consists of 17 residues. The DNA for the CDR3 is TGTGCTAGTGGTTTGGTCCCGGACAGGGGAGGATACACTGAAGCTTTCTTT. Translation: CASGLVPDRGGYTEAFF.

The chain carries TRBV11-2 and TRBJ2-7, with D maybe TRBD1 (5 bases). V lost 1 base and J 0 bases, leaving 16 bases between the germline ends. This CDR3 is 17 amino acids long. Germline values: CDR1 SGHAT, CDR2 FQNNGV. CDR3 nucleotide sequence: TGTGCCAGCAGCTTAGGGGGCCCACAAGATTACTCCTACGAGCAGTACTTC. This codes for CASSLGGPQDYSYEQYF.